The clone carrying this T cell receptor (beta chain) was detected ten times or more. The entry originates in a study of T cells in Graves' hyperthyroidism and ophthalmopathy. Researchers took RNA transcripts and amplified the TCR beta CDR3 regions from them. HTBI primers were employed in a first-round RT-PCR of the TCR CDR3. One entry per CDR3 protein, called by TCRdb with MiXCR from the multiplex PCR reads. The data hold almost 600,000 distinct CDR3 sequences, with around 13% observed a single time. Germline values: CDR1 MNHEY, CDR2 SVGEGT. This CDR3 region has 16 residues. J lost 4 bases, V lost 5 bases, and 11 bases had no gene match.

The sequenced material came from blood. This sequence originates from a woman in her 30s with Graves' hyperthyroidism that later progressed to Graves' ophthalmopathy. The rearrangement uses TRBV6-2 or TRBV6-3 and TRBJ2-1; 7 bases are shared with TRBD2. CDR3 DNA sequence: TGTGCCAGCAGTCCCATCCTAGCGGAGGTTTACAATGAGCAGTTCTTC. Amino acids: CASSPILAEVYNEQFF.